The TCR beta chain described here comes from a study of technical replicates of blood from a handful of donors. Clones were read by immunoSEQ multiplex PCR, and TCRdb kept only the in-frame ones, dropping some. The sample includes tens of thousands of clones, 98% of them seen just once. The length of the CDR3 is 14 residues. The V gene lost 5 bases and the J gene lost 0 bases, with 8 bases spanning the gap. In germline, CDR1 is MNHEY, CDR2 SVGAGI. The V gene is TRBV6-5, the J gene TRBJ1-3; D is uncertain. This TCR was recovered from a human donor in good health. Sequenced sample: T cells isolated from PBMCs. CDR3 sequence (DNA): TGTGCCAGCAGTCAAGGACTCTCTGGAAACACCATATATTTT. This encodes CASSQGLSGNTIYF.